These 4 T cell receptor beta chains share one sample of origin, sequenced in a study of CD8 T cells in ankylosing spondylitis. TCRdb reprocessed the 5' RACE reads via MiXCR and lists one record per CDR3 protein. The table includes under 300,000 distinct CDR3 sequences, 8.6% detected once. The sample taken for sequencing was blood, either unsorted or a sorted T cell fraction (not recorded which). These receptor sequences come from a male donor with ankylosing spondylitis or in good health (not recorded which).

This clonotype was seen at least ten times. The chain joins TRBV3-1 to TRBJ2-1; D possibly uses TRBD1 or TRBD2 (5 bases each). V was trimmed by 0 bases and J by 0 bases, leaving 6 bases between them. CDR3 size: 15 residues. The germline V gene has CDR1 LGHDT and CDR2 YNNKEL (reference sequence). CDR3 DNA: TGTGCCAGCAGCCAAGACGGGGCCTCCTACAATGAGCAGTTCTTC. Translated, it gives CASSQDGASYNEQFF.

In its sample, this clonotype was seen many times. J is TRBJ1-2 and V is TRBV14, with D perhaps TRBD1 (5 bases). The CDR3 is 14 residues long. CDR1 and CDR2 (germline): SGHDN, FVKESK. V lost 3 bases to trimming and J lost 4 bases, with 12 bases between them. The CDR3 reads CASSHWDGGYGYTF. CDR3 sequence (DNA): TGTGCCAGCAGCCATTGGGACGGCGGCTATGGCTACACCTTC.

This clonotype was observed at least ten times. The chain recombines TRBV7-4 with TRBJ1-5; 9 bases align to TRBD1. There are 15 residues in the CDR3. Germline CDR1 and CDR2: SGHVT and SQSDAQ. With V trimmed by 1 base and J by 8 bases, 6 bases remained unmatched. The CDR3 DNA reads as TGTGCCAGCAGCTTAGGGGACAGGGTTGGTGAGCCCCAGCATTTT. It yields the protein CASSLGDRVGEPQHF.

Ten or more counts support this clonotype. One end of the junction does not line up with germline, which may come from a read error. V and J are TRBV5-5 and TRBJ2-7; 7 bases map to TRBD1. CDR3 length: 14 residues. CDR1 SGHKS and CDR2 YYEKEE come from the germline V gene (reference sequence). CDR3: CASSLDRSSYEQYF. The CDR3 coding sequence is TGTGCCAGCAGTTTGGACAGGTCCTCCTACGAGCAGTACTTC. The full variable domain, rest sourced from reference TRBV5-5 and TRBJ2-7, is DAGVTQSPTHLIKTRGQQVTLRCSPISGHKSVSWYQQVLGQGPQFIFQYYEKEERGRGNFPDRFSARQFPNYSSELNVNALLLGDSALYLCASSLDRSSYEQYFGPGTRLTVT.